These 3 T cell receptor beta chains came from one sample sequenced in a study of coeliac disease. TCRdb keeps only in-frame clones here, not all; method: immunoSEQ multiplex PCR. The sample consists of over 950 clones, 58% of them appearing once. Sequences were obtained from intraepithelial lymphocytes from the gut. The receptor set was obtained from a man aged 70 or older without celiac disease.

The chain has TRBV4-1 and TRBJ1-3, with a possible D match to TRBD1 (5 bases). With 4 bases removed from V and 4 bases from J, the gap between germline ends came to 17 bases. The CDR3 is 16 residues long. Looked up from germline, CDR1 is MGHRA and CDR2 is YSYEKL. CDR3 in DNA: TGCGCCAGCAGCCCCCCTCGCCTCCAGGGAGGAAACACCATATATTTT. Its protein product is CASSPPRLQGGNTIYF.

This clone was counted between two and nine times. The genes are TRBV5-1 and TRBJ2-2; 7 bases align to TRBD1. V dropped 4 bases and J dropped 1; count of bases not matched to a gene: 4. CDR1 is SGHRS and CDR2 is YFSETQ in the germline V gene. The CDR3 runs 15 residues. The DNA for the CDR3 is TGCGCCAGCAGCCCTGGACAGGTGAACACCGGGGAGCTGTTTTTT. It is translated as CASSPGQVNTGELFF. Complete variable domain (other parts from reference TRBV5-1 and TRBJ2-2): KAGVTQTPRYLIKTRGQQVTLSCSPISGHRSVSWYQQTPGQGLQFLFEYFSETQRNKGNFPGRFSGRQFSNSRSEMNVSTLELGDSALYLCASSPGQVNTGELFFGEGSRLTVL.

CDR3 DNA: TGTGCCAGCAGCTACGGGGGGGCTGGGGCCAACGTCCTGACTTTC. This gives the protein CASSYGGAGANVLTF. This rearrangement joins TRBV7-2 to TRBJ2-6; 8 nucleotides align to TRBD2. V trimming: 4 bases; J trimming: 2 bases; junction bases outside the gene matches: 1. In germline, CDR1 is SGHTA, CDR2 FQGNSA. The CDR3 totals 15 residues.